Below, 14 T cell receptor beta chains from the same sample are listed, as sequenced in a study of blood T cell repertoires in COVID-19. Profiled with immunoSEQ multiplex PCR; TCRdb holds only in-frame clones, not every one. Seen here are more than 200,000 clones, approximately 84% observed once, and the top ten hold 4.5% to 7.5%. Sample: peripheral blood. The receptors originated from a man older than 75 with acute or convalescent COVID-19.

The V call is TRBV11-2, the J call TRBJ1-5; D might be TRBD1 (5 bases). Per the germline V gene, CDR1 is SGHAT and CDR2 is FQNNGV. The CDR3 covers 14 residues. The ends were cut back, 5 bases at V and 6 bases at J, with 14 bases in the middle. For the CDR3, the DNA is TGTGCCAGCAGCATGATCAATCAGGGTCAGCCCCAGCATTTT. It codes for CASSMINQGQPQHF.

The chain carries TRBV7-8 and TRBJ1-2; the match to TRBD1 covers 7 bases. The CDR3 is made up of 15 amino acids. CDR1 is SGHVS, CDR2 FQNEAQ, per germline. J was trimmed by 5 bases and V by 4 bases; bases with no gene match: 10. For the CDR3, the DNA is TGTGCCAGCAGCTCGCGGGACAGAACGACTTATGGCTACACCTTC. Translating gives CASSSRDRTTYGYTF.

This chain uses TRBV18 with TRBJ2-2; D unclear. CDR3 length: 15 amino acids. Germline CDR1 reads KGHSH; CDR2 reads LQKENI. V was pared by 3 bases and J by 0 bases, with 8 bases between. CDR3: CASSPSDTNTGELFF. CDR3 bases: TGTGCCAGCTCACCCTCCGACACGAACACCGGGGAGCTGTTTTTT.

This clone appeared a single time. The V call is TRBV21-1, the J call TRBJ2-7; TRBD2 is taken as the D call from the table, unchecked against the DNA. TRBV21-1 is an annotated pseudogene. The CDR3 runs to 10 residues. The CDR3 loop is CASSNLKQYF. The CDR3 DNA reads as TGTGCCAGCAGCAACCTTAAGCAGTACTTC.

The V call is TRBV18, the J call TRBJ1-1, with D possibly being TRBD1 (6 bases). The V end lost 6 bases, the J end lost 13 bases, and 21 bases lay between the germline ends. Germline CDR1 is KGHSH and CDR2 is LQKENI. The CDR3 sequence is 13 residues long. The CDR3 DNA sequence: TGTGCCAGCTCCGACCGAGAGGGGGAGAAAGTTTTCTTT. Amino acids: CASSDREGEKVFF.

The V gene is TRBV19, the J gene TRBJ1-2, with D unresolved. CDR3 length equals 14 residues. V lost 7 bases and J lost 1, with 13 bases in between. The germline CDR1 and CDR2 sequences are LNHDA and SQIVND (reference sequence). This CDR3 reads CASINSMDNYGYTF. In DNA, the CDR3 is TGTGCCAGTATTAACAGCATGGATAACTATGGCTACACCTTC. Full variable domain (outside the CDR3, taken from reference TRBV19 and TRBJ1-2): DGGITQSPKYLFRKEGQNVTLSCEQNLNHDAMYWYRQDPGQGLRLIYYSQIVNDFQKGDIAEGYSVSREKKESFPLTVTSAQKNPTAFYLCASINSMDNYGYTFGSGTRLTVV.

The chain carries TRBV30 and TRBJ2-5, with D possibly TRBD2 on 6 matching bases. Germline V gives CDR1 GTSNPN, CDR2 SVGIG (reference sequence). The CDR3 covers 18 residues. V was pared by 1 base and J by 5 bases, with 26 bases between. CDR3 protein: CAWSATSYGTLRTETQYF. The CDR3 bases are TGTGCCTGGAGTGCCACTTCGTACGGGACTCTAAGGACGGAGACCCAGTACTTC.

The rearrangement joins TRBV3-1 (or the pseudogene TRBV3-2) to TRBJ2-2; TRBD1 matches at 9 bases. Germline V gene sequence: CDR1 LGHDT, CDR2 YNNKEL (reference sequence). The CDR3 totals 17 residues. V was clipped by 1 base and J by 5 bases; unmatched bases: 8. The CDR3 region has the DNA TGTGCCAGCAGCCAAGGGCCGGGACAGGGTTTAACCGGGGAGCTGTTTTTT. This codes for CASSQGPGQGLTGELFF.

The genes are TRBV2 and TRBJ1-2; D is possibly TRBD1 (5 bases). From germline, CDR1 is SNHLY and CDR2 FYNNEI. V was cut by 4 bases and J by 8 bases, with 14 bases left in between. The CDR3 spans 13 residues. DNA of the CDR3: TGTGCCAGCAGTGTCGCAGGGCCGAGGGGCTACACCTTC. The encoded protein is CASSVAGPRGYTF.

The chain has TRBV10-3 and TRBJ2-7, with TRBD2 matching over 11 bases. Germline CDR1 is ENHRY and CDR2 is SYGVKD. The ends lost 2 bases at V and 4 bases at J; junction bases unmatched: 1. The CDR3 sequence is 14 residues long. The CDR3: CAISEASGRYEQYF. The CDR3 nucleotides are TGTGCCATCAGTGAGGCTAGCGGGAGGTACGAGCAGTACTTC.

The V and J genes are TRBV4-1 and TRBJ2-1; TRBD2 is a possible D gene (6 bases). Between the trimmed V and J ends, which lost 2 bases and 10 bases, there was a span of 18 bases. Germline V gene sequence: CDR1 MGHRA, CDR2 YSYEKL. This CDR3 spans 15 amino acids. The CDR3 nucleotides are TGCGCCAGCAGCCAACTCATTATCGCGGCGGGAGAGCAGTTCTTC. Translation: CASSQLIIAAGEQFF.

This clone occurred once. V and J are TRBV11-2 and TRBJ2-5; 11 nucleotides align to TRBD2. V shed 4 bases and J 5 bases; nucleotides not matched to a gene: 9. The CDR3 covers 16 residues. Per germline, CDR1 SGHAT and CDR2 FQNNGV. In DNA, the CDR3 is TGTGCCAGCAGCTCCCGCACTAGCGGGAGAATGGAGACCCAGTACTTC. Its translation is CASSSRTSGRMETQYF.

The chain uses TRBV19 and TRBJ1-4; the D is unclear. CDR1 and CDR2 from the germline V gene are LNHDA and SQIVND (reference sequence). This CDR3 has 16 amino acids. Trimming shortened V by 6 bases and J by 0 bases, and 14 bases separated the two germline ends. In DNA form, the CDR3 reads TGTGCCAGTAGCCATACCGCGGGAGCAACTAATGAAAAACTGTTTTTT. The encoded protein is CASSHTAGATNEKLFF.

The rearrangement links TRBV28 to TRBJ2-7; 7 bases are shared with TRBD1. The junction had 2 bases not matched to a gene; V was cut back by 6 bases and J by 6 bases. Germline V gene sequence: CDR1 MDHEN, CDR2 SYDVKM. This CDR3 contains 11 residues. The CDR3: CASRAGGEQYF. In DNA, the CDR3 is TGTGCCAGCAGGGCAGGGGGCGAGCAGTACTTC.